These T cell receptor beta chains were read from a single sample in a study of blood T cell repertoires in COVID-19. Libraries were prepared by immunoSEQ multiplex PCR; TCRdb keeps only in-frame clonotypes and omits some of them. Among 130,000 to 150,000 clones listed, approximately 81% were seen once. Sample: peripheral blood. The receptors originated from a human donor in a cohort sampled during active COVID-19. Each CDR3 is given with its conserved first and last residue. A D gene is named only where the DNA matches it firmly. The size field is filled for only some rows; it gives once, few, many or a size class.

v_gene	abundance	j_gene	d_gene	CDR3aa	CDR3nt
TRBV7-3	NA	TRBJ2-1	NA	CASSLTPGSGHEQFF	TGTGCCAGCAGCTTAACGCCGGGATCGGGCCATGAGCAGTTCTTC
TRBV20-1	once	TRBJ1-6	NA	CSALGHIYLHF	TGCAGTGCCCTAGGACACATTTATCTCCACTTT
TRBV4-3	NA	TRBJ2-1	TRBD2	CASSQGGGGLYNEQFF	TGCGCCAGCAGCCAAGGCGGGGGGGGGCTCTACAATGAGCAGTTCTTC
TRBV7-9	few	TRBJ2-1	NA	CASSSGQFLEQFF	TGTGCCAGCAGCTCTGGACAGTTTCTTGAGCAGTTCTTC
TRBV5-1	NA	TRBJ1-6	TRBD1	CASSLQGESSPLHF	TGCGCCAGCAGCTTGCAGGGGGAAAGTTCACCCCTCCACTTT
TRBV25-1	NA	TRBJ2-3	TRBD2	CASSLTSGVQGTDTQYF	TGTGCCAGCAGTTTGACTAGCGGGGTGCAGGGCACAGATACGCAGTATTTT
TRBV7-2	many	TRBJ1-1	NA	CASSQNTEAFF	TGTGCCAGCAGCCAGAACACTGAAGCTTTCTTT
TRBV29-1	once	TRBJ2-7	TRBD1	CSVAPGQGNSYEQYF	TGCAGCGTCGCACCGGGACAGGGAAACTCCTACGAGCAGTACTTC
TRBV28	NA	TRBJ1-4	TRBD1	CASSPGTDATNEKLFF	TGTGCCAGCAGTCCCGGGACAGACGCAACTAATGAAAAACTGTTTTTT
TRBV4-1	NA	TRBJ2-1	TRBD2	CASSQLGLAFNEQFF	TGCGCCAGCAGCCAACTGGGACTAGCGTTCAATGAGCAGTTCTTC
TRBV28	NA	TRBJ1-2	TRBD1	CASGRTGPSSF	TGTGCCAGCGGTCGGACAGGGCCATCTTCCTTC
TRBV7-8	NA	TRBJ1-2	TRBD1	CASSLGQNYGYTF	TGTGCCAGCAGCTTGGGACAGAACTATGGCTACACCTTC
TRBV3-1/TRBV3-2	NA	TRBJ2-2	NA	CASSQETRGNGELFF	TGTGCCAGCAGCCAAGAAACCAGAGGAAACGGGGAGCTGTTTTTT
TRBV21-1	once	TRBJ2-3	NA	CASSNLRSVLPPSTDTQYF	TGTGCCAGCTCTAATCTTCGGAGCGTCCTCCCACCCAGCACAGATACGCAGTATTTT
TRBV10-3	NA	TRBJ1-1	TRBD1	CAISEAQRTGSLIAFF	TGTGCCATCAGTGAGGCCCAAAGGACAGGGTCCCTCATAGCTTTCTTT
TRBV5-1	once	TRBJ2-6	NA	CASSLAVGGSGANVLTF	TGCGCCAGCAGCTTGGCCGTCGGGGGTTCGGGGGCCAACGTCCTGACTTTC
TRBV4-3	once	TRBJ2-7	TRBD1	CASSRDSAYEQYF	TGCGCCAGCAGCCGGGACAGCGCCTACGAGCAGTACTTC
TRBV11-1	NA	TRBJ2-3	NA	CASSPRSGDTQYF	TGTGCCAGCAGCCCAAGGTCAGGAGATACGCAGTATTTT
TRBV5-5	NA	TRBJ2-7	NA	CASSTISGTGNYEQYF	TGTGCCAGCAGCACAATTAGCGGAACTGGGAACTACGAGCAGTACTTC
TRBV6-1	NA	TRBJ2-4	NA	CASSEGQAKNIQYF	TGTGCCAGCAGTGAAGGACAGGCGAAAAACATTCAGTACTTC
TRBV4-2	NA	TRBJ1-6	TRBD1	CASSQVPLRQGVFSPLHF	TGTGCCAGCAGCCAAGTCCCCCTAAGACAGGGGGTTTTCTCACCCCTCCACTTT
TRBV18	NA	TRBJ2-1	TRBD1	CASSGRQGDYNEQFF	TGTGCCAGCTCAGGCCGGCAGGGGGATTACAATGAGCAGTTCTTC
TRBV29-1	NA	TRBJ1-4	NA	CSVVGAGPNEKLFF	TGCAGCGTTGTAGGGGCAGGCCCTAATGAAAAACTGTTTTTT
TRBV29-1	once	TRBJ2-7	NA	CSVVGTSYEQYF	TGCAGCGTTGTGGGCACCTCCTACGAGCAGTACTTC
TRBV27	NA	TRBJ2-3	TRBD1	CASSLTKTGEVSDTQYF	TGTGCCAGCAGTCTTACGAAGACAGGGGAGGTTTCAGATACGCAGTATTTT
TRBV19	NA	TRBJ1-6	TRBD1	CATTRTGDNNSPLHF	TGTGCCACCACCCGGACAGGGGATAATAATTCACCCCTCCACTTT
TRBV25-1	NA	TRBJ1-1	TRBD1	CASSARDRGRGTEAFF	TGTGCCAGCAGTGCCCGGGACAGGGGGCGCGGCACTGAAGCTTTCTTT
TRBV6-5	NA	TRBJ1-5	NA	CASSMRRNQPQHF	TGTGCCAGCAGTATGAGGCGAAATCAGCCCCAGCATTTT
TRBV19	NA	TRBJ1-2	NA	CASSEGFGGYTF	TGTGCCAGTAGTGAGGGTTTCGGTGGCTACACCTTC
TRBV1	once	TRBJ2-7	NA	CTSSHGLAELSYEQYF	TGCACCAGCAGCCACGGGCTAGCGGAGCTCTCCTACGAGCAGTACTTC
TRBV5-6	NA	TRBJ2-5	NA	CASSALPGLEETQYF	TGTGCCAGCAGCGCCCTTCCGGGACTTGAAGAGACCCAGTACTTC
TRBV18	NA	TRBJ2-3	TRBD2	CASSLSLAGATDTQYF	TGTGCCAGCTCACTCTCACTAGCGGGAGCTACAGATACGCAGTATTTT
TRBV11-2	NA	TRBJ1-4	NA	CASSLWAGVEKLFF	TGTGCCAGCAGCTTATGGGCAGGGGTCGAAAAACTGTTTTTT
TRBV5-1	NA	TRBJ2-2	NA	CASSFGAAGELFF	TGCGCCAGCAGCTTCGGAGCTGCCGGGGAGCTGTTTTTT
TRBV19	NA	TRBJ2-3	TRBD2	CASSFSGPPGETQYF	TGTGCCAGTAGCTTTAGCGGGCCCCCCGGGGAGACGCAGTATTTT
TRBV14	NA	TRBJ2-2	NA	CASSQDLRGELFF	TGTGCCAGCAGCCAAGATCTCAGGGGGGAGCTGTTTTTT
TRBV18	NA	TRBJ1-4	NA	CASSPSRGTIEKLFF	TGTGCCAGCTCACCGAGCAGGGGAACGATTGAAAAACTGTTTTTT
TRBV18	NA	TRBJ1-1	NA	CASSPNRDTEAFF	TGTGCCAGCTCACCTAACCGCGACACTGAAGCTTTCTTT
TRBV7-4	NA	TRBJ2-7	NA	CATHKQGYEQYF	TGTGCCACCCACAAACAGGGCTACGAGCAGTACTTC
TRBV9	NA	TRBJ2-3	NA	CASSVFWGLGTDTQYF	TGTGCCAGCAGCGTATTTTGGGGCCTAGGCACAGATACGCAGTATTTT
TRBV6-2/TRBV6-3	NA	TRBJ1-1	NA	CASSYAGGWAEAFF	TGTGCCAGCAGTTACGCCGGGGGGTGGGCTGAAGCTTTCTTT
TRBV21-1	NA	TRBJ2-2	NA	CASSGLAGWGATGELFF	TGTGCCAGCAGCGGTCTAGCGGGGTGGGGGGCCACCGGGGAGCTGTTTTTT
TRBV9	NA	TRBJ2-5	NA	CASSYGNQETQYF	TGTGCCAGCAGTTATGGCAACCAAGAGACCCAGTACTTC
TRBV4-1	NA	TRBJ2-5	TRBD2	CASSQDPSGSFRTQYF	TGCGCCAGCAGCCAAGATCCTAGCGGGAGCTTTCGGACCCAGTACTTC
TRBV19	NA	TRBJ1-1	TRBD1	CASSSNSGGDTEAFF	TGTGCCAGTAGTTCCAACTCAGGGGGTGACACTGAAGCTTTCTTT
TRBV6-5	NA	TRBJ2-7	TRBD2	CATRTSLYEQYF	TGTGCCACACGGACTAGCCTGTACGAGCAGTACTTC
TRBV5-4	NA	TRBJ2-1	NA	CASSLQGGPSYNEQFF	TGTGCCAGCAGCCTCCAGGGCGGACCCTCCTACAATGAGCAGTTCTTC
TRBV27	few	TRBJ1-6	NA	CASSFVVRGNSPLHF	TGTGCCAGCAGTTTTGTGGTCAGGGGTAATTCACCCCTCCACTTT
TRBV14	NA	TRBJ1-2	NA	CASSQEQVVHGYTF	TGTGCCAGCAGCCAAGAGCAGGTTGTTCATGGCTACACCTTC
TRBV18	once	TRBJ1-2	TRBD1	CASSPTGTADNYGYTF	TGTGCCAGCTCACCGACCGGGACAGCAGATAACTATGGCTACACCTTC
TRBV28	few	TRBJ1-2	NA	CASSLRLFGYTF	TGTGCCAGCAGTTTGCGACTCTTTGGCTACACCTTC
TRBV28	NA	TRBJ1-4	NA	CASIRGSTNEKLFF	TGTGCCAGCATAAGGGGTTCAACTAATGAAAAACTGTTTTTT